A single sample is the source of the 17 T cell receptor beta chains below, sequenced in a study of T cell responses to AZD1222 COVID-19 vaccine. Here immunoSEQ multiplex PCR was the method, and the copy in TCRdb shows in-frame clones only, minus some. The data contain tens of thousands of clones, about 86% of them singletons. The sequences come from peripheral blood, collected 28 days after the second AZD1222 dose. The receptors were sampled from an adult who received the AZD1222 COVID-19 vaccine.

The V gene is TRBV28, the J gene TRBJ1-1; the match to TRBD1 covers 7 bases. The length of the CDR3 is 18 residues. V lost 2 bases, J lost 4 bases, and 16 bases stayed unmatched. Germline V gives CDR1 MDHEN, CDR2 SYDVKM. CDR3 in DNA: TGTGCCAGCAGTTTAAAAAGGGGGGGACAGCGTATACCCACTGAAGCTTTCTTT. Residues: CASSLKRGGQRIPTEAFF.

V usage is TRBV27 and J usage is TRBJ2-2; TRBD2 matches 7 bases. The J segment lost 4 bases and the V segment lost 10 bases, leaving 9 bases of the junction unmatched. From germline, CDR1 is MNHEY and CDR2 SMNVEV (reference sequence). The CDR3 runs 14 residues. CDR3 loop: CATVPGGGTGELFF. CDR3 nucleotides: TGTGCCACAGTTCCTGGGGGGGGCACCGGGGAGCTGTTTTTT.

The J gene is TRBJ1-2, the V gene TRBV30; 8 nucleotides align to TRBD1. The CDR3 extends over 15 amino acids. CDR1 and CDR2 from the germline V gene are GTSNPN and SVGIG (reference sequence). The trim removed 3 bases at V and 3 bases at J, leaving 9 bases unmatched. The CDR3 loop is CAWRTDRGLYYGYTF. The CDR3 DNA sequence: TGTGCCTGGAGAACCGACAGGGGTCTATACTATGGCTACACCTTC. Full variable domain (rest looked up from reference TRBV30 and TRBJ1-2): SQTIHQWPATLVQPVGSPLSLECTVEGTSNPNLYWYRQAAGRGLQLLFYSVGIGQISSEVPQNLSASRPQDRQFILSSKKLLLSDSGFYLCAWRTDRGLYYGYTFGSGTRLTVV.

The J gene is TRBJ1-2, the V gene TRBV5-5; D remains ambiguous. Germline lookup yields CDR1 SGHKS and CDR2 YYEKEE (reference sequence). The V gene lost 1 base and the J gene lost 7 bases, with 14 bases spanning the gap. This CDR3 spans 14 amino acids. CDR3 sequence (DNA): TGTGCCAGCAGCTTGTCGCGACCCCCGATTGGCTACACCTTC. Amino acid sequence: CASSLSRPPIGYTF.

CDR3 bases: TGCGCCAGCAGTGAGGGGCAGGTCCAGTTCTTC. Encoded protein: CASSEGQVQFF. This chain joins TRBV10-1 and TRBJ2-1, with no clear D. The CDR3 spans 11 residues. The germline V and J ends were trimmed by 2 bases and 13 bases, with 9 bases remaining between them. Germline loops: CDR1 WNHNN, CDR2 SYGVQD (reference sequence).

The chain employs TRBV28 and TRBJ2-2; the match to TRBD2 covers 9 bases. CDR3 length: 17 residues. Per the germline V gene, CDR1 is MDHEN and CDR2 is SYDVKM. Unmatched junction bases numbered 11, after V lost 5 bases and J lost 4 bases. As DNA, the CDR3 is TGTGCCAGCAGTCCCCAAGGAAGCGGGAGGCCCACCGGGGAGCTGTTTTTT. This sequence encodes CASSPQGSGRPTGELFF. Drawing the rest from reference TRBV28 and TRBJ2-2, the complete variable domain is DVKVTQSSRYLVKRTGEKVFLECVQDMDHENMFWYRQDPGLGLRLIYFSYDVKMKEKGDIPEGYSVSREKKERFSLILESASTNQTSMYLCASSPQGSGRPTGELFFGEGSRLTVL.

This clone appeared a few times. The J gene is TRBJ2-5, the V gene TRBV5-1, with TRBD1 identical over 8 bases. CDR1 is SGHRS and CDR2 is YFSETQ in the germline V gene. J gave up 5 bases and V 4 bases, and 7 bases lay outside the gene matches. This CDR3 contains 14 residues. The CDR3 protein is CASSRTGIGETQYF. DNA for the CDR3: TGCGCCAGCAGCAGGACAGGGATAGGGGAGACCCAGTACTTC.

CDR3 coding DNA: TGCGCCAGCAGTCTAGAGTACCAAGAGACCCAGTACTTC. Protein sequence: CASSLEYQETQYF. The V and J genes are TRBV4-3 and TRBJ2-5; D is uncertain. V was shortened by 6 bases and J by 0 bases, with 8 bases between the two germline ends. The germline V gene has CDR1 LGHNA and CDR2 YSLEER. This CDR3 has 13 residues.

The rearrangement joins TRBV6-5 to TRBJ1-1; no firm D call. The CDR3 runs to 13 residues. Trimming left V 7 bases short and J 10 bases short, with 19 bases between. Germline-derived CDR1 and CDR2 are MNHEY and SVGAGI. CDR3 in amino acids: CASTSPGSSGAFF. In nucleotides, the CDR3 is TGTGCCAGCACCTCCCCTGGCTCTTCGGGAGCTTTCTTT.

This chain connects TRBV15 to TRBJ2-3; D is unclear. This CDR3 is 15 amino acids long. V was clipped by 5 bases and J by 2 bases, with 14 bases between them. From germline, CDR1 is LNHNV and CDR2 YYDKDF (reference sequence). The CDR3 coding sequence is TGTGCCACCAGCGGCGAAGTTTTGTCCACAGATACGCAGTATTTT. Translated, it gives CATSGEVLSTDTQYF.

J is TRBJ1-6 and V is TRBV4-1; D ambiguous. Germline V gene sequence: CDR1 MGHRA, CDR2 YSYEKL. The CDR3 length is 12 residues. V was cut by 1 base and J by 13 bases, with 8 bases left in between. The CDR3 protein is CASSQGVPPLHF. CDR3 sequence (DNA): TGCGCCAGCAGCCAAGGGGTCCCCCCCCTCCACTTT.

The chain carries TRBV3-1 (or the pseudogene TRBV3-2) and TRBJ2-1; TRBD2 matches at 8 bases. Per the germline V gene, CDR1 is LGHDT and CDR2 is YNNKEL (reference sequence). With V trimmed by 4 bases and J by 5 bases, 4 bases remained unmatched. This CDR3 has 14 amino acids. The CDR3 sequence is CASSRGLANNEQFF. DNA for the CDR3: TGTGCCAGCAGCCGCGGACTAGCTAACAATGAGCAGTTCTTC.

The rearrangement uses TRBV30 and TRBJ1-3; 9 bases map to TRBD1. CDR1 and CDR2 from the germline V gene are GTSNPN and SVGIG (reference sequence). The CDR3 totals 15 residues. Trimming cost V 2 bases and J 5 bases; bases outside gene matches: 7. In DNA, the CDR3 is TGTGCCTGGAGTCAGGGACAGGGATGGAGAAACACCATATATTTT. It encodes CAWSQGQGWRNTIYF.

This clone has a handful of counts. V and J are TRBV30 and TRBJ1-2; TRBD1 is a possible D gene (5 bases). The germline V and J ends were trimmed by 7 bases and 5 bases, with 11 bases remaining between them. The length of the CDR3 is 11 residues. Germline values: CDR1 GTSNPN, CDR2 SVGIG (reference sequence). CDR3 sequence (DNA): TGTGCCTCTGGGACCGGGTATGGCTACACCTTC. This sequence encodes CASGTGYGYTF.

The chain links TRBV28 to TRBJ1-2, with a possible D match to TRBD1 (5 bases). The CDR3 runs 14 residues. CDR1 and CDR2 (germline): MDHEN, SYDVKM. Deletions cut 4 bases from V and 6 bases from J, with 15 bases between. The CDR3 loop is CASSSPGGVNGYTF. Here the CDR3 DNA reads TGTGCCAGCAGTTCCCCGGGGGGGGTAAATGGCTACACCTTC.

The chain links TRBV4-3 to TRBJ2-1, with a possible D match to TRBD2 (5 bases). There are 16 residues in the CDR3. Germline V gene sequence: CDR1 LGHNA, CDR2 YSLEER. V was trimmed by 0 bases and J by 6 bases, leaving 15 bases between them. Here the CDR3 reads CASSQEGGVRGNEQFF. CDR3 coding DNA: TGCGCCAGCAGCCAAGAAGGTGGGGTCCGGGGCAATGAGCAGTTCTTC.

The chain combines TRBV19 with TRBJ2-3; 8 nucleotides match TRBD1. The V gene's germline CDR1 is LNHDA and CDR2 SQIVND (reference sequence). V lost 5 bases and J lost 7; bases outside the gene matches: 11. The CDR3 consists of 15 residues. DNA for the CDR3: TGTGCCAGTAGTCCGACGGACAGGGACGTGAATACGCAGTATTTT. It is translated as CASSPTDRDVNTQYF.